This T cell receptor (beta chain) originates from a study of blood T cell repertoires in COVID-19. Overall study context: Researchers got acute and convalescent COVID-19 samples from the United States, Italy and Spain. T cells, B-cell-depleted T cells, or PBMCs provided the cDNA or gDNA that served as material.

Study processing details: It was from reference gene primer amplification that nucleated cell counts were estimated. Clones were read by immunoSEQ multiplex PCR, and TCRdb kept only the in-frame ones, dropping some. That table is the source of V, J and clone size, and D and trimming were worked out from the DNA. Here the sample spans approximately 280,000 clones, more than 85% being singletons. The V gene end was trimmed by 6 bases and the J gene end by 5 bases; junction bases not matched to a gene: 6. Germline CDR1 MNHNY, CDR2 SVGAGI (reference sequence). The CDR3 extends over 14 amino acids. The chain joins TRBV6-6 to TRBJ1-4; 7 bases match TRBD1. The sequence came from a man between 35 and 55 years old with acute or convalescent COVID-19. Sequenced input: peripheral blood. CDR3: CASRSAGGNEKLFF. CDR3 coding DNA: TGTGCCAGCAGATCAGCAGGGGGGAATGAAAAACTGTTTTTT.